The clone carrying this T cell receptor (beta chain) is a singleton in its sample. The germline gives CDR1 MNHEY, CDR2 SVGAGI. CDR3 length: 15 residues. V lost 2 bases to trimming and J lost 4 bases, with 14 bases between them. The sample originates from a study of blood T cell repertoires in COVID-19. Whole-study context: Donors in the United States, Italy and Spain gave samples during acute or convalescent COVID-19. In each case, the material was cDNA or gDNA derived from T cells, B-cell-depleted T cells, or PBMCs.

The Seattle patients, enrolled during active infection, were followed longitudinally. Produced via immunoSEQ multiplex PCR; TCRdb's table is partial and in-frame only. The sample lists just over 300,000 clones, approximately 89% seen once, with 1.8% in the top ten. Sequenced material: peripheral blood. The rearrangement links TRBV6-5 to TRBJ1-1; TRBD1 is a possible D gene (6 bases). The clonotype originates from a woman between 25 and 40 years old with COVID-19, enrolled during active disease. In DNA, the CDR3 is TGTGCCAGCAGTTACGACAGAGCCAGGGGCACTGAAGCTTTCTTT. Encoded protein: CASSYDRARGTEAFF.